This T cell receptor beta chain was found in a study of T cell clones after liver transplantation. Overall study context: Graft-donor-reactive sequences were compared with third-party-reactive TCRbeta sequences from pre-transplant mixed lymphocyte reactions. At least one year of complete immunosuppression withdrawal without enzymes over twice normal defined tolerance.

CDR1 and CDR2 from the germline V gene are SGHNT and YYREEE (reference sequence). The CDR3 is 13 residues long. V gave up 2 bases and J gave up 4 bases, with 6 bases separating them. The repertoire was sequenced with immunoSEQ multiplex PCR; TCRdb's copy has only in-frame clones and lacks some. The sample yields approximately 100,000 clones, approximately 78% seen once. In regard to this clone: Its antigen remains unidentified. Other DNA sequences from this sample encode an identical CDR3 as well.

The study's findings and limits: Compared with third party-reactive sequences, donor-reactive ones declined more, independent of withdrawal success. Conclusions were preliminary, with small, heterogeneous patient groups.

Sequencing was performed on CD4+ T cells from blood, taken before liver transplant. The receptor was isolated from a human donor who received a liver transplant. This chain links TRBV5-4 with TRBJ2-2; possible D gene TRBD1, 6 bases. DNA for the CDR3: TGTGCCAGCAGCTTCAGGGGCACCGGGGAGCTGTTTTTT. This sequence encodes CASSFRGTGELFF.